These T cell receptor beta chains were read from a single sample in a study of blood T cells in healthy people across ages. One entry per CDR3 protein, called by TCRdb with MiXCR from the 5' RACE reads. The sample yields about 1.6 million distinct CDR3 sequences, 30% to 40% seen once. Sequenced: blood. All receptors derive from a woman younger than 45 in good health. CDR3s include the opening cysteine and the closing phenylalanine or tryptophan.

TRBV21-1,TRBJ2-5,CASSSRDSLWLQETQYF
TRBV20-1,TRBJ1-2,CSAREAGKAGGYTF
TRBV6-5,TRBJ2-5,CASRRTGGGWETQYF
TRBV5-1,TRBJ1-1,CASGLGQDLEAFF
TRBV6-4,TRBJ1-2,CASSKTGTGYGYTF
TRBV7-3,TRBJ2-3,CASSQKIAGVVTQYF
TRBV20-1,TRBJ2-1,CSARDGQSSNNEQFF
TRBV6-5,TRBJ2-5,CASSSQGYEETQYF
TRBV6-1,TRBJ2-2,CASSETGAGGELFF
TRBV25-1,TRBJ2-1,CASGLAGEYNEQFF
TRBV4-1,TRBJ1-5,CASSRATGDHQPQHF
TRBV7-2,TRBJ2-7,CASSRSAIAAAVYEQYF
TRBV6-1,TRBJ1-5,CASSETEYQPQHF
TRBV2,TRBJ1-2,CAGGGYTF
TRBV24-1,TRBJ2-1,CATCDRGNLGVNEQFF
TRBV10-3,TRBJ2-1,CAISAQGINNEQFF
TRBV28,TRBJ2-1,CASSSGTSGTRNEQFF
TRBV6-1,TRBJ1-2,CASRIKSYGYTF
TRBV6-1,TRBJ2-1,CASSVRLAGGKKEQFF
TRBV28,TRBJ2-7,CASSPRGGPSYEQYF
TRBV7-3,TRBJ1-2,CASSLTRESNYGYTF
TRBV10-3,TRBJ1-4,CAISERGGEGEKLFF
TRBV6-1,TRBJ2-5,CASSVDNSRETQYF
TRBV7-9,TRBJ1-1,CASSLVAGTVLAFF
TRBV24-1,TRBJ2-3,CATSEGPFAQYF
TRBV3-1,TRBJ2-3,CASGQITDTQYF
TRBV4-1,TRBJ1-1,CASSQEVQMNTEAFF
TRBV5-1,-,CASSLRTAPRYEQYF
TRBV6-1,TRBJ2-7,CASSGILYYEQYF
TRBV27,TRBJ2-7,CASSYQFAGEQYF
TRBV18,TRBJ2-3,CASSPPPGEGTDTQYF
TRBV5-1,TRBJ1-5,CASSFGGDNQPQHF
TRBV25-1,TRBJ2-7,CASSELTGGPSYEQYF
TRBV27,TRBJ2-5,CASGFVGDQETQYF
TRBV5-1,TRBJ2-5,CASSLETRGLGETQYF
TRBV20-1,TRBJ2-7,CSARDLVGSYEQYF
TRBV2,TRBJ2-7,CASTEAGEQYF
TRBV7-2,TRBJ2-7,CASSRGRGGYNEQYF
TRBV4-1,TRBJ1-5,CASSQATGVQPQHF
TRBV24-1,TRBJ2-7,CATSDLVPSYEQYF
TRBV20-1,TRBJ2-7,CSARTSGDSYEQYF
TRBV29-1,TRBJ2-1,CSDGGGNNEQFF
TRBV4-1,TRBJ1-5,CASRPTGTGLEQPQHF
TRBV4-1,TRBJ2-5,CASSQDSDSGGSRRETQYF
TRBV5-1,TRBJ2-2,CASSPFGTAWAGELFF
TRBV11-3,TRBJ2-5,CASSLGGHTAQETQYF
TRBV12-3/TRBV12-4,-,CASSFPWTSGLSLEQYF
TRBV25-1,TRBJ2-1,CASSDRTTPGGVYNEQFF
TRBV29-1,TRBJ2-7,CSVEGGAQYEQYF
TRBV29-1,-,CSVEKGKGQGWETQYF
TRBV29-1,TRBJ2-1,CSVEDRGSSYNEQFF
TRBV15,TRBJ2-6,CATSRWTGLLAGGNSGANVLTF
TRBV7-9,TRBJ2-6,CASSPSRGGAGANVLTF
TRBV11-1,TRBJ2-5,CASRVGTLEQETQYF
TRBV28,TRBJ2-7,CASSPGTGTSGEQYF